Presented here are 6 T cell receptor beta chains from one specimen sequenced in a study of T cells after yellow fever vaccination. TCRdb reanalysed the 5' RACE reads using MiXCR and keeps one entry per CDR3 protein. The sample lists 300,000 or so distinct CDR3 sequences, about 4% seen once, with more than 20% in the top ten. The input for sequencing was PBMCs, taken 5 days after the yellow fever booster vaccination. These receptors originate from a man between 18 and 29 years old who received the YFV17D yellow fever vaccine.

The V and J genes are TRBV24-1 and TRBJ2-7; the match to TRBD1 covers 10 bases. The CDR3 extends over 13 amino acids. Germline values: CDR1 KGHDR, CDR2 SFDVKD. The V gene end was trimmed by 9 bases and the J gene end by 7 bases; junction bases not matched to a gene: 8. The CDR3: CATRMTGGREQYV. CDR3 sequence (DNA): TGTGCCACCCGGATGACAGGGGGCCGGGAGCAGTACGTC.

This clonotype was counted ten times or more. The chain combines TRBV20-1 with TRBJ2-3, with D perhaps TRBD2 (5 bases). Germline V lookup: CDR1 DFQATT, CDR2 SNEGSKA (reference sequence). This CDR3 region has 14 residues. The germline V and J ends were trimmed by 3 bases and 2 bases, with 12 bases remaining between them. The CDR3 nucleotides read TGCAGTGCTAGTACGGGATTTCTCACAGATACGCAGTATTTT. Translating it yields CSASTGFLTDTQYF.

This clonotype was seen at least ten times. V is TRBV18 and J is TRBJ2-1; weak D call: TRBD1 (6 bases). V lost 3 bases and J lost 8, with 14 bases in between. Looked up from germline, CDR1 is KGHSH and CDR2 is LQKENI. CDR3 length: 14 amino acids. The CDR3 here is CASSPPGETYEQFF. CDR3 in DNA: TGTGCCAGCTCACCTCCAGGGGAGACCTATGAGCAGTTCTTC.

This clonotype was counted at least ten times. This chain joins TRBV5-1 and TRBJ2-5; maybe TRBD2 (5 bases). The CDR3 length is 14 residues. Trimming shortened V by 5 bases and J by 5 bases, and 16 bases separated the two germline ends. CDR1 and CDR2 (germline): SGHRS, YFSETQ. The CDR3 DNA sequence: TGCGCCAGCAGTTATGAGGCGGGTTGGGAGACCCAGTACTTC. Its translation: CASSYEAGWETQYF. The full variable domain, in which reference TRBV5-1 and TRBJ2-5 provide the parts outside the CDR3, is KAGVTQTPRYLIKTRGQQVTLSCSPISGHRSVSWYQQTPGQGLQFLFEYFSETQRNKGNFPGRFSGRQFSNSRSEMNVSTLELGDSALYLCASSYEAGWETQYFGPGTRLLVL.

Only a few counts were recorded for this clonotype. The chain combines TRBV11-2 with TRBJ1-2; D is unresolved. Germline V gene lookup returns CDR1 SGHAT and CDR2 FQNNGV. The CDR3 has 15 residues. With 5 bases removed from V and 0 bases from J, the gap between germline ends came to 13 bases. In DNA form, the CDR3 reads TGTGCCAGCAGCGTTCCGGGAGCTACTAACTATGGCTACACCTTC. It codes for CASSVPGATNYGYTF.

This clonotype has more than one count but fewer than ten. The chain uses TRBV6-2 or TRBV6-3 and TRBJ1-1; 7 bases map to TRBD1. Germline values: CDR1 MNHEY, CDR2 SVGEGT. The CDR3 has 13 amino acids. With V trimmed by 5 bases and J by 7 bases, 7 bases remained unmatched. For the CDR3, the DNA is TGTGCCAGCAGTACGGGACAGCCCGATGAAGCTTTCTTT. Its translation is CASSTGQPDEAFF.